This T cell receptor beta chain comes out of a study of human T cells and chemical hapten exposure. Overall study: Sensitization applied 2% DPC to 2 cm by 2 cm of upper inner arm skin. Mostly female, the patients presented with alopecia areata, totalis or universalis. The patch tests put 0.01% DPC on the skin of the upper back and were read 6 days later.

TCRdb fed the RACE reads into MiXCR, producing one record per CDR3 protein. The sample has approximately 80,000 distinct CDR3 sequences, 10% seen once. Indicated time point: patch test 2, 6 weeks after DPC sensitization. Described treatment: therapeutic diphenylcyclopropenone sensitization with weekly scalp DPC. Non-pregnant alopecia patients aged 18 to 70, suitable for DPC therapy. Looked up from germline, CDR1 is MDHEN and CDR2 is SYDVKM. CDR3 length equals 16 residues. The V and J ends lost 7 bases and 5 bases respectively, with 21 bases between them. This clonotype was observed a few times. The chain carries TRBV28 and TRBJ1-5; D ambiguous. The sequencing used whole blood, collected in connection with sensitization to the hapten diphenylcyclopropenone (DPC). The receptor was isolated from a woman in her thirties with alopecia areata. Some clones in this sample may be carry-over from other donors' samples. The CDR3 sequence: CASTIGGWAGDQPQHF. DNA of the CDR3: TGTGCCAGCACCATAGGAGGGTGGGCCGGTGATCAGCCCCAGCATTTT.